Presented here are 6 T cell receptor beta chains from one specimen sequenced in a study of T-cell memory formation after mild COVID-19. MiXCR, applied by TCRdb to the 5' RACE reads, yields one record per CDR3 protein. The table includes 270,000 or so distinct CDR3 sequences, 16% detected once. Input material: PBMCs or a T cell subset sorted from them (not recorded which). Receptors originate from a man aged 18 to 30 who had mild COVID-19 (a few samples of this study predate the infection). Cell type and time point are not known.

The chain employs TRBV6-2 or TRBV6-3 and TRBJ2-7; D is perhaps TRBD1 (6 bases). Germline loops: CDR1 MNHEY, CDR2 SVGEGT. V lost 3 bases and J lost 5, with 11 bases in between. This CDR3 has 13 amino acids. CDR3 sequence: CASSYPAGDEQYV. CDR3 nucleotides: TGTGCCAGCAGTTATCCGGCAGGGGACGAGCAGTACGTC.

This clonotype has a handful of counts. The J gene is TRBJ1-2, the V gene TRBV7-2, with D possibly being TRBD1 (6 bases). Trimming removed 3 bases at V and 6 bases at J, with 11 bases between. Per germline, CDR1 SGHTA and CDR2 FQGNSA. This CDR3 is 13 amino acids long. CDR3 DNA: TGTGCCAGCAGCTTGGGCAGGGGAAATGGCTACACCTTC. Amino acid sequence: CASSLGRGNGYTF.

This clonotype was seen a few times. The chain joins TRBV20-1 to TRBJ2-1, with 8 bases aligning to TRBD1. The CDR3 has 15 amino acids. With V trimmed by 5 bases and J by 4 bases, 10 bases remained unmatched. The germline CDR1 and CDR2 sequences are DFQATT and SNEGSKA (reference sequence). The CDR3, as DNA: TGCAGTGCTGGGACAGGCGGGGCCGAATACAATGAGCAGTTCTTC. This sequence encodes CSAGTGGAEYNEQFF.

This clonotype was detected a few times. The J gene is TRBJ2-3, the V gene TRBV5-1; 7 bases are a match to TRBD1. Germline V CDR1 and CDR2: SGHRS, YFSETQ. This CDR3 has 17 residues. V dropped 1 base and J dropped 1; count of bases not matched to a gene: 9. CDR3 amino acids: CASSLSRTGIGTDTQYF. CDR3 in DNA: TGCGCCAGCAGCTTGTCTCGGACAGGAATCGGCACAGATACGCAGTATTTT.

In its sample, this clonotype was seen once. The chain carries TRBV3-1 and TRBJ2-1, with D hard to call. The V and J ends lost 4 bases and 6 bases respectively, with 10 bases between them. This CDR3 comprises 13 residues. The V gene's germline CDR1 is LGHDT and CDR2 YNNKEL (reference sequence). CDR3 residues: CASSPGHSNEQFF. The CDR3 nucleotides read TGTGCCAGCAGCCCCGGGCATTCCAATGAGCAGTTCTTC.

V usage is TRBV4-1 and J usage is TRBJ1-4; a weak D match, TRBD1 (6 bases). Germline lookup yields CDR1 MGHRA and CDR2 YSYEKL. CDR3 length: 14 amino acids. The V and J ends lost 0 bases and 13 bases respectively, with 15 bases between them. The CDR3 sequence is CASSQDRGGTRLFF. The CDR3 nucleotides are TGCGCCAGCAGCCAAGATAGGGGGGGCACGAGACTGTTTTTT.